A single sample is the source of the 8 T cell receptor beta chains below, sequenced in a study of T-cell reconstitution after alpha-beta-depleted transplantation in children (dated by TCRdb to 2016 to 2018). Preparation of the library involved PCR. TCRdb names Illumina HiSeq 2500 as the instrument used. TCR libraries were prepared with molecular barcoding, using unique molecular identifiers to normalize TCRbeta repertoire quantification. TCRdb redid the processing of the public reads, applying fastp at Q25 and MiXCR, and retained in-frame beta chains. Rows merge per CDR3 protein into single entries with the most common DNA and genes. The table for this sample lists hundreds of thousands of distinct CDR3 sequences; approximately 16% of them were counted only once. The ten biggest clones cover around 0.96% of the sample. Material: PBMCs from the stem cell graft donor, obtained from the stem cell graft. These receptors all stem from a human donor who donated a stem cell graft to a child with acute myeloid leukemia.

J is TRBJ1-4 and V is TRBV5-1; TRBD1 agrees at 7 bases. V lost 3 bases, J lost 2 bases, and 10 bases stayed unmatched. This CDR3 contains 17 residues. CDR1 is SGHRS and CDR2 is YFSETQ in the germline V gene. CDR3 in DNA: TGCGCCAGCAGCTCCTCCGCAGGGGGAACGACTAATGAAAAACTGTTTTTT. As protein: CASSSSAGGTTNEKLFF.

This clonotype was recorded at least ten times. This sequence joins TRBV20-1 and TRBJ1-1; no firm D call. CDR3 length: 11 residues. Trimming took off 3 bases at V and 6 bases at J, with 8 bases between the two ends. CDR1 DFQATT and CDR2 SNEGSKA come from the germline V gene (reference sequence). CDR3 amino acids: CSASVPAEAFF. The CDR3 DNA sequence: TGCAGTGCTAGTGTCCCCGCTGAAGCTTTCTTT.

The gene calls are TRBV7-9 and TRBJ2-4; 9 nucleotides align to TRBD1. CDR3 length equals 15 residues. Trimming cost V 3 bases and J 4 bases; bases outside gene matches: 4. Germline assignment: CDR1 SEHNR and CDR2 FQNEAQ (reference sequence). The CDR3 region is CASSLTGTGKNIQYF. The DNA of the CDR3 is TGTGCCAGCAGCTTGACCGGGACAGGGAAAAACATTCAGTACTTC.

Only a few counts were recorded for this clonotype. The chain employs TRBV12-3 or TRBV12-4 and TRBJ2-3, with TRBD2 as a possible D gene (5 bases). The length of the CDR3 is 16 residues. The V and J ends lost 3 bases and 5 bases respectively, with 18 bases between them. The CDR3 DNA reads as TGTGCCAGCAGTTTCCGTCGGATCTCGGCGGGAGATACGCAGTATTTT. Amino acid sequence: CASSFRRISAGDTQYF.

The CDR3, as DNA: TGTGCCAGCAGCCCCGCTGGGGGGACCGAGACCCAGTACTTC. Its translation is CASSPAGGTETQYF. V gene TRBV5-5 combines with J gene TRBJ2-5, with D possibly being TRBD2 (6 bases). Trimming took off 4 bases at V and 5 bases at J, with 15 bases between the two ends. The CDR3 sequence is 14 residues long. Germline V gene lookup returns CDR1 SGHKS and CDR2 YYEKEE (reference sequence).

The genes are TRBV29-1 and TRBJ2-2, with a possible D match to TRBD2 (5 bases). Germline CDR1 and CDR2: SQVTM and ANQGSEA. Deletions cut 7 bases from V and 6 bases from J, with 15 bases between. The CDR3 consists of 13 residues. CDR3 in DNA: TGCAGCGCCGATCGGGCGGGCTCCGGGGAGCTGTTTTTT. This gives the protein CSADRAGSGELFF.

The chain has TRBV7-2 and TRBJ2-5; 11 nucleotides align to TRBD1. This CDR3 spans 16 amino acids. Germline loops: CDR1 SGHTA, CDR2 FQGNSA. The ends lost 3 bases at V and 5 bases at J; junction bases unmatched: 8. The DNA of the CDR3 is TGTGCCAGCAGCTTGTCCCGGACAGGGGGCGCTGAGACCCAGTACTTC. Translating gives CASSLSRTGGAETQYF.

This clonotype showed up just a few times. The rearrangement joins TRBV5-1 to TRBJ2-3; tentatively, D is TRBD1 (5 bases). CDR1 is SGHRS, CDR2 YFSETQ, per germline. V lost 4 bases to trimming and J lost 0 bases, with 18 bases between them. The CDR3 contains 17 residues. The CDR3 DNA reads TGCGCCAGCAGCCCAGGTGATCGGACAAAGAGCACAGATACGCAGTATTTT. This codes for CASSPGDRTKSTDTQYF.